This TCR beta chain is drawn from a study of cytomegalovirus exposure and HLA in healthy donors. The overall study: A preliminary data release comprised around 85 million unique TCRs obtained from HLA-typed donors. Findings of the study overall: Data from an earlier analysis indicated that most TCR beta V segments were productive either about 87% or about 30% of the time.

The PCR ran on 60 Vbeta and 13 Jbeta primers. Sequencing used immunoSEQ multiplex PCR; TCRdb keeps in-frame clones, though not all of them. This table has about 190,000 clones, 70% to 75% appearing once. This clone was counted only a few times. Its target is not known. The CDR3 length is 13 residues. Germline V gene lookup returns CDR1 LNHDA and CDR2 SQIVND (reference sequence). V was clipped by 5 bases and J by 2 bases, with 10 bases between them. The V gene is TRBV19, the J gene TRBJ2-7; D call uncertain. The TCR sequence derives from a woman in her thirties in good health and CMV-seropositive. Material for sequencing was PBMCs. The chain's CDR3 is CASSPTTTYEQYF. CDR3 coding DNA: TGTGCCAGTAGTCCCACAACCACCTACGAGCAGTACTTC.